A selection of T cell receptor beta chains follows, all from one sample in a study of OX40 agonist ivuxolimab in advanced cancers. Clones were sequenced by immunoSEQ multiplex PCR, and TCRdb holds only the in-frame ones, with some missing. Of 75,000 to 80,000 clones in the sample, 75% to 90% are singletons; the top ten hold under 8.5%. The sequenced sample was CD4+ or CD8+ T cells sorted from blood, obtained in a trial of the OX40 agonist ivuxolimab. Receptor source: an adult with an advanced solid tumor such as melanoma, head and neck, liver or kidney cancer. Each CDR3 is given with its conserved first and last residue. D genes are given only for firm matches. Not every row has a clone size; where given, it reads once, few, many or a size class.

>.|TRBJ2-4|TRBV7-2|once
CASSRPLGLAKNIQYF
TGTGCCAGCAGCCGACCCCTAGGTCTAGCCAAAAACATTCAGTACTTC
>TRBD1|TRBJ1-4|TRBV5-4|.
CASSTNRGGLHNEKLFF
TGTGCCAGCAGCACAAACAGGGGCGGGCTTCATAATGAAAAACTGTTTTTT
>.|TRBJ1-2|TRBV23-1|.
CASSPGAGRNYGYTF
TGCGCCAGCAGTCCCGGGGCAGGCCGGAACTATGGCTACACCTTC
>.|TRBJ1-3|TRBV29-1|.
CSVRRGGNTIYF
TGCAGCGTTCGTCGGGGTGGAAACACCATATATTTT
>.|TRBJ2-7|TRBV18|.
CASSPGYNSYEQYF
TGTGCCAGCTCACCAGGGTATAACTCCTACGAGCAGTACTTC
>.|TRBJ2-7|TRBV28|.
CASSSHGTANFYEQYF
TGTGCCAGCAGTTCTCACGGGACGGCTAACTTCTACGAGCAGTACTTC
>.|TRBJ1-1|TRBV28|.
CASSLFFGGVNTEAFF
TGTGCCAGCAGTTTATTTTTCGGGGGAGTGAACACTGAAGCTTTCTTT
>.|TRBJ1-6|TRBV6-5|.
CASSYSTGVGNSPLHF
TGTGCCAGCAGTTACTCGACGGGGGTCGGTAATTCACCCCTCCACTTT
>.|TRBJ2-1|TRBV11-3|.
CASRKTGAYNEQFF
TGTGCCAGCAGAAAAACGGGGGCATACAATGAGCAGTTCTTC
>.|TRBJ2-3|TRBV14|.
CASSQQDTQYF
TGTGCCAGCAGCCAACAAGATACGCAGTATTTT
>.|TRBJ2-3|TRBV9|.
CASSVGGSTDTQYF
TGTGCCAGCAGCGTCGGAGGGAGCACAGATACGCAGTATTTT
>.|TRBJ1-1|TRBV20-1|few
CSALGDTEAFF
TGCAGTGCTCTGGGGGACACTGAAGCTTTCTTT
>.|TRBJ2-1|TRBV10-3|.
CAISEERWQSSYNEQFF
TGTGCCATCAGTGAGGAACGGTGGCAGAGCTCCTACAATGAGCAGTTCTTC
>TRBD1|TRBJ1-1|TRBV15|.
CATSRETGVQAFF
TGTGCCACCAGCAGAGAGACAGGGGTACAAGCTTTCTTT
>.|TRBJ1-1|TRBV5-1|.
CASSFYGSAIEAFF
TGCGCCAGCAGCTTTTATGGCAGCGCCATTGAAGCTTTCTTT
>.|TRBJ1-4|TRBV25-1|.
CASSAGVRGEKLFF
TGTGCCAGCAGTGCGGGGGTACGGGGTGAAAAACTGTTTTTT
>.|TRBJ2-7|TRBV7-6|many
CASSPGPNYEQYF
TGTGCCAGCAGCCCGGGACCGAACTACGAGCAGTACTTC
>TRBD1|TRBJ1-1|TRBV18|.
CASSPGQGLPWNTEAFF
TGTGCCAGCTCACCAGGACAGGGCCTCCCTTGGAACACTGAAGCTTTCTTT
>TRBD1|TRBJ2-1|TRBV11-3|.
CASSLGTGGRSESYNEQFF
TGTGCCAGCAGCTTAGGAACAGGGGGCAGATCGGAGTCCTACAATGAGCAGTTCTTC
>.|TRBJ1-1|TRBV18|.
CASYQGLNTEAFF
TGTGCCAGCTACCAGGGGTTGAACACTGAAGCTTTCTTT
>.|TRBJ2-2|TRBV6-5|.
CATRGANTGELFF
TGTGCCACCCGAGGGGCGAACACCGGGGAGCTGTTTTTT
>.|TRBJ2-3|TRBV25-1|.
CASSDSYRDITDTQYF
TGTGCCAGCAGTGACTCCTACAGGGATATTACAGATACGCAGTATTTT
>TRBD1|TRBJ2-1|TRBV7-7|.
CASSLGQNNEQFF
TGTGCTAGCAGCTTGGGACAGAACAATGAGCAGTTCTTC
>.|TRBJ1-5|TRBV4-3|once
CASSQDRGWANQPQHF
TGCGCCAGCAGCCAAGATCGAGGGTGGGCGAATCAGCCCCAGCATTTT
>TRBD2|TRBJ2-1|TRBV12-5|.
CASGLVLAGPYNEQFF
TGTGCTAGTGGTTTGGTATTAGCGGGACCCTACAATGAGCAGTTCTTC
>.|TRBJ2-2|TRBV4-3|few
CASSQDSGILDTGELFF
TGCGCCAGCAGCCAAGATTCAGGGATATTGGACACCGGGGAGCTGTTTTTT
>.|TRBJ2-2|TRBV28|.
CASRQRTAGELFF
TGTGCCAGCAGACAGCGGACAGCCGGGGAGCTGTTTTTT
>TRBD1|TRBJ1-1|TRBV11-2|.
CASSLDRRRTGRLDTEAFF
TGTGCCAGCAGCTTAGATCGGAGAAGGACAGGCCGATTGGACACTGAAGCTTTCTTT
>.|TRBJ2-7|TRBV11-3|once
CASSLDSSYEQYF
TGTGCCAGCAGCTTGGACAGCTCCTACGAGCAGTACTTC
>.|TRBJ2-3|TRBV7-6|few
CASSFDTGDTQYF
TGTGCCAGCAGCTTTGACACTGGGGATACGCAGTATTTT
>.|TRBJ2-1|TRBV27|.
CASSLFSGSYNEQFF
TGTGCCAGCAGTTTGTTTAGCGGCTCCTACAATGAGCAGTTCTTC
>TRBD1|TRBJ2-7|TRBV4-3|once
CASSQVGTGISEQYF
TGCGCCAGCAGCCAAGTTGGGACAGGGATATCCGAGCAGTACTTC
>TRBD1|TRBJ1-5|TRBV7-2|.
CASSPGQGAGQPQHF
TGTGCCAGCAGCCCAGGGCAGGGGGCCGGTCAGCCCCAGCATTTT
>.|TRBJ2-1|TRBV7-3|.
CASSLSQSGPYNEQFF
TGTGCCAGCAGCTTATCCCAGTCGGGACCTTACAATGAGCAGTTCTTC
>.|TRBJ1-6|TRBV4-1|few
CASSQGWSPLHF
TGCGCCAGCAGCCAAGGGTGGTCACCCCTCCACTTT
>.|TRBJ2-1|TRBV9|few
CASSYFPKVGEQFF
TGTGCCAGCAGCTACTTTCCCAAGGTAGGAGAGCAGTTCTTC
>.|TRBJ2-1|TRBV20-1|.
CSAIRDDWQFF
TGCAGTGCTATCCGGGACGATTGGCAGTTCTTC
>TRBD1|TRBJ1-5|TRBV28|.
CASSLGQGAIGNQPQHF
TGTGCCAGCAGTTTAGGACAGGGGGCGATAGGGAATCAGCCCCAGCATTTT
>TRBD1|TRBJ2-2|TRBV30|.
CAWIDRGTVTNTGELFF
TGTGCCTGGATCGACAGGGGGACCGTAACGAACACCGGGGAGCTGTTTTTT
>.|TRBJ1-5|TRBV2|.
CASSGRQGNQPQHF
TGTGCCAGCAGTGGAAGACAGGGCAATCAGCCCCAGCATTTT
>TRBD1|TRBJ1-2|TRBV15|.
CATSRAQGAGYTF
TGTGCCACCAGCAGAGCACAGGGGGCGGGCTACACCTTC
>.|TRBJ2-2|TRBV4-1|.
CASSQDLTGANTGELFF
TGCGCCAGCAGCCAAGATTTAACAGGAGCGAACACCGGGGAGCTGTTTTTT
>TRBD2|TRBJ2-2|TRBV6-6|.
CASRRGGTNTGELFF
TGTGCCAGCAGACGGGGGGGAACGAACACCGGGGAGCTGTTTTTT
>TRBD1|TRBJ1-5|TRBV6-1|.
CASSGWTGLSYSNQPQHF
TGTGCCAGCAGTGGATGGACAGGGCTTAGTTATAGCAATCAGCCCCAGCATTTT
>.|TRBJ2-5|TRBV11-1|.
CASSFDLGRGLYF
TGTGCCAGCAGCTTCGATCTTGGACGAGGACTGTACTTC
>TRBD2|TRBJ2-3|TRBV4-3|.
CASSQDWPSGMVGLSTDTQYF
TGCGCCAGCAGCCAAGATTGGCCTAGCGGGATGGTAGGTCTAAGCACAGATACGCAGTATTTT
>TRBD1|TRBJ2-7|TRBV30|few
CAWGRDRGRKSEQYF
TGTGCCTGGGGCCGGGACAGGGGGCGCAAAAGCGAGCAGTACTTC
>TRBD1|TRBJ1-2|TRBV20-1|.
CSARTGAGYTF
TGCAGTGCTAGGACAGGGGCCGGCTACACCTTC
>TRBD1|TRBJ2-7|TRBV6-5|.
CASSAPGGREQYF
TGTGCCAGCAGTGCGCCAGGGGGACGCGAGCAGTACTTC
>TRBD2|TRBJ2-3|TRBV5-5|.
CASSFSGGPDTQYF
TGTGCCAGCAGCTTTAGCGGGGGGCCAGATACGCAGTATTTT
>TRBD1|TRBJ2-7|TRBV10-3|.
CAISGQGLYEQYF
TGTGCCATCAGTGGACAGGGGCTCTACGAGCAGTACTTC
>TRBD1|TRBJ1-2|TRBV2|once
CASSFLGDRGLDGYTF
TGTGCCAGCAGCTTCCTCGGGGACAGGGGGCTCGACGGCTACACCTTC
>.|TRBJ2-7|TRBV7-3|once
CASSRGRQALLEQYF
TGTGCCAGCAGCCGTGGCAGACAGGCCCTTTTGGAGCAGTACTTC
>.|TRBJ1-6|TRBV30|few
CASQRGYNSPLHF
TGTGCCAGCCAAAGGGGATATAATTCACCCCTCCACTTT
>.|TRBJ1-4|TRBV18|.
CASSPSGRYEKLFF
TGTGCCAGCTCACCCTCGGGACGGTATGAAAAACTGTTTTTT